A selection of T cell receptor beta chains follows, all from one sample in a study of blood T cell repertoires in COVID-19. Clones were read by immunoSEQ multiplex PCR, and TCRdb kept only the in-frame ones, dropping some. Of about 180,000 clones listed, around 80% are singletons. Material for sequencing was peripheral blood. These receptors all come from a woman older than 75 with COVID-19, enrolled during active disease. Each CDR3 is given with its conserved first and last residue. The order of the fields is CDR3 protein, J gene, V gene.

CASSQGPLSGNTIYF TRBJ1-3 TRBV19
CASSGGVFEEPQHF TRBJ1-5 TRBV19
CSASSPPPSEETQYF TRBJ2-5 TRBV20-1
CASKRITGGYGYTF TRBJ1-2 TRBV2
CASSSSGYEQYF TRBJ2-7 TRBV10-2
CTSSQGGPDNEQFF TRBJ2-1 TRBV1
CASSFAGTGVTGELFF TRBJ2-2 TRBV7-8
CASSPISGNSPLHF TRBJ1-6 TRBV18
CASSGQGGNTEAFF TRBJ1-1 TRBV10-1
CASSLWQGGNEQFF TRBJ2-1 TRBV27
CASSPRTGYNSPLHF TRBJ1-6 TRBV7-9
CASSIQLSLIEDTIYF TRBJ1-3 TRBV19
CASSQREGGGELFF TRBJ2-2 TRBV3-1/TRBV3-2
CASRGMTGNTIYF TRBJ1-3 TRBV7-9
CASSSGTADEKLFF TRBJ1-4 TRBV7-9
CASSRGLAGGRETQYF TRBJ2-5 TRBV3-1/TRBV3-2
CATTSGYLWEQYF TRBJ2-7 TRBV28
CASSLVGKLEQYF TRBJ2-7 TRBV5-6
CASSTPGQGAIGELFF TRBJ2-2 TRBV7-9
CASSQERPSPQETQYF TRBJ2-5 TRBV14
CASSPMGGPQETQYF TRBJ2-5 TRBV7-3
CASSLAPIRNRGEQFF TRBJ2-1 TRBV11-1
CATSDAGNTEAFF TRBJ1-1 TRBV24-1
CASSDGLENEQFF TRBJ2-1 TRBV6-1
CASNTRSLTDTQYF TRBJ2-3 TRBV2
CASSQGDYGYTF TRBJ1-2 TRBV6-2/TRBV6-3
CASSLVGGAGNEQFF TRBJ2-1 TRBV7-2
CASSSLAGGSYNEQFF TRBJ2-1 TRBV6-5
CASSPIGASTGELFF TRBJ2-2 TRBV18
CASSPHWAGIKNEQYF TRBJ2-7 TRBV4-1
CASRPMGRGRGTEAFF TRBJ1-1 TRBV6-2/TRBV6-3
CASSLRGEKLFF TRBJ1-4 TRBV28
CATSDGQRGSHNEQFF TRBJ2-1 TRBV24-1